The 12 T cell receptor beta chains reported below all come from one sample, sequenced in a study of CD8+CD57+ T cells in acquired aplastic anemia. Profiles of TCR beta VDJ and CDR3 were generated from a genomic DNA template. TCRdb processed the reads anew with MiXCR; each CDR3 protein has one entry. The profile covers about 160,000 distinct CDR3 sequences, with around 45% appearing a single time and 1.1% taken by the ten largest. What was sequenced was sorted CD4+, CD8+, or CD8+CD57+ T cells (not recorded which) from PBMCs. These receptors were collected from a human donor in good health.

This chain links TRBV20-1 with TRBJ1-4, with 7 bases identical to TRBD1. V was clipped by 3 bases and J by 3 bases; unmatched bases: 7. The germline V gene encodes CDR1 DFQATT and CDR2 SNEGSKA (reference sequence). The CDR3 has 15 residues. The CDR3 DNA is TGCAGTGCTAGTGGAAGACAGGGAGCTAATGAAAAACTGTTTTTT. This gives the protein CSASGRQGANEKLFF.

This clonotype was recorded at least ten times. The CDR3 loop is CASSQVDSQPQHF. The DNA of the CDR3 is TGTGCCAGCAGCCAAGTTGACAGTCAGCCCCAGCATTTT. The V and J genes are TRBV3-1 and TRBJ1-5, with D perhaps matching TRBD1 (5 bases). Germline V gene data show CDR1 as LGHDT and CDR2 as YNNKEL (reference sequence). With 1 base removed from V and 6 bases from J, the gap between germline ends came to 7 bases. The CDR3 consists of 13 residues. The entire variable domain, with the rest obtained from reference TRBV3-1 and TRBJ1-5, is as follows: DTAVSQTPKYLVTQMGNDKSIKCEQNLGHDTMYWYKQDSKKFLKIMFSYNNKELIINETVPNRFSPKSPDKAHLNLHINSLELGDSAVYFCASSQVDSQPQHFGDGTRLSIL.

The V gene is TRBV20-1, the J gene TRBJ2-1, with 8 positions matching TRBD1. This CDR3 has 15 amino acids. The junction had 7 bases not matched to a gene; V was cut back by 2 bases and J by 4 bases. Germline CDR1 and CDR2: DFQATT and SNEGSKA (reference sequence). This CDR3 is CSARPAQGAYNEQFF. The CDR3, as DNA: TGCAGTGCTAGACCTGCCCAGGGGGCATACAATGAGCAGTTCTTC.

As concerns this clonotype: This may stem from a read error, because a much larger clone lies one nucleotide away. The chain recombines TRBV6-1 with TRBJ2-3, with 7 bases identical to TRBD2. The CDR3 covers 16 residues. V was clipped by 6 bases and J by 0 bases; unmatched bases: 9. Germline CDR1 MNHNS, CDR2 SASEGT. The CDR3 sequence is CASSRPAGISTDTQYF. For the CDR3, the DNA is TGTGCCAGCAGCCGACCAGCGGGAATAAGCACAGATACGCAGTATTTT.

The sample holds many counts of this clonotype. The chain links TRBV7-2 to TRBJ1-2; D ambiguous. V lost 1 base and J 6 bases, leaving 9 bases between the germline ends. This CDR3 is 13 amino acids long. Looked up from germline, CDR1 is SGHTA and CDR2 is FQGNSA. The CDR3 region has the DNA TGTGCCAGCAGCTTAGTTGTGGGTGATGGCTACACCTTC. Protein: CASSLVVGDGYTF.

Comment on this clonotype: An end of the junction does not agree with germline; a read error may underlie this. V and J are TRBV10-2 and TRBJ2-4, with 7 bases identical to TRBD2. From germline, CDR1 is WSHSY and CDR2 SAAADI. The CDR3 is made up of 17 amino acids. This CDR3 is CASSPLVEAGHKNIQYF. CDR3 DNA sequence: TGTGCCAGCAGCCCGCTTGTGGAAGCGGGGCACAAAAACATTCAGTACTTC.

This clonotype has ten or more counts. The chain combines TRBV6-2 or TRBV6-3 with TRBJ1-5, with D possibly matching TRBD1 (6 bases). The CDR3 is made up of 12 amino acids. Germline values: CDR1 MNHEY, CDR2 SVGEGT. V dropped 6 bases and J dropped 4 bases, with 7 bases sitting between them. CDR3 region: CASRTGNQPQHF. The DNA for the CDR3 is TGTGCCAGCAGAACAGGGAATCAGCCCCAGCATTTT.

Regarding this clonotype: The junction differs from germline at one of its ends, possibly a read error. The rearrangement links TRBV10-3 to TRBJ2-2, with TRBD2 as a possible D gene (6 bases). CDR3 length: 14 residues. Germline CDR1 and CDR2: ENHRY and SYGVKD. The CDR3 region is CAITLTANTGGLFF. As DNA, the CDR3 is TGTGCCATCACCCTGACAGCGAACACCGGGGGGCTGTTTTTT.

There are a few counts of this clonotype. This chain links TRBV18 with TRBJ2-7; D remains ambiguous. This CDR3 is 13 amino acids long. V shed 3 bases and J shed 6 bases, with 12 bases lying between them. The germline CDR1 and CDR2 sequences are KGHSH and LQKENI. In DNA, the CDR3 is TGTGCCAGCTCACCCCCCATCACCAGCGAGCAGTACTTC. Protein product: CASSPPITSEQYF.

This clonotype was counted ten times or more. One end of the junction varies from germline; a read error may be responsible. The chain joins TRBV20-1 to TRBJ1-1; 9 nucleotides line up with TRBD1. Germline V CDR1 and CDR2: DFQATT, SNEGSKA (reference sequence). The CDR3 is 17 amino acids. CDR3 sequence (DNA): TGCAGTGCTGAAGACCGACGATGGACAGGGGAGAACAGTGAAGCTTTCTTT. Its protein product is CSAEDRRWTGENSEAFF.

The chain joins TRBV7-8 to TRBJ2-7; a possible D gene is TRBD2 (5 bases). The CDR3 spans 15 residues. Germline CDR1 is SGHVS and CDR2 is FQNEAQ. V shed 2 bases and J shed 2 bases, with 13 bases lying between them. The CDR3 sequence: CASSLRRVGTYEQYF. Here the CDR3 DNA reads TGTGCCAGCAGCTTAAGACGGGTCGGGACCTACGAGCAGTACTTC.

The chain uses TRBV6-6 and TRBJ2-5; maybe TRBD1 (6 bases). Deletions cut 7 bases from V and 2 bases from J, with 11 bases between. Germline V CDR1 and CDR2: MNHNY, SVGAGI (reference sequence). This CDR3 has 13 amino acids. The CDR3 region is CASKQGRQETQYF. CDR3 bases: TGTGCCAGCAAACAGGGCAGGCAAGAGACCCAGTACTTC.